This T cell receptor (beta chain) emerged from a study of regulatory T cells in long-lasting Graves disease. About this clonotype itself: Antigen: not known.

Described time point: persistent/refractory GD, antithyroid drugs over 5 years with positive TRAb. PBMC-derived RNA was used for the TCR library. This CDR3 has 16 amino acids. The V end was cut by 5 bases, the J end by 4 bases, with 18 bases between. CDR1 and CDR2 from the germline V gene are MNHEY and SMNVEV (reference sequence). Study observations and caveats: In persistent patients, shared public clonotypes (2,741) outnumbered those in new patients (approximately 970). Segments TRBV28, TRBJ1-2 and TRBJ2-5 showed preferential usage in persistent disease.

Construction of TCR beta libraries relied on iRepertoire HTBI primers and on Arm-PCR targeting CDR3 regions. Each CDR3 protein is one row after TCRdb ran MiXCR on the multiplex PCR reads. Among 430,000 or so distinct CDR3 sequences listed, 21% were seen once. This chain links TRBV27 with TRBJ1-5; D is unclear. The specimen was peripheral blood mononuclear cells (PBMCs), collected when the disease was refractory, from a patient treated with antithyroid drugs. The receptor's source is a female donor with Graves disease. CDR3 loop: CASSPLRGSGNQPQHF. The CDR3 DNA is TGTGCCAGCAGTCCGCTCCGGGGTTCTGGAAATCAGCCCCAGCATTTT.